The 30 T cell receptor beta chains presented below share a single source sample, sequenced in a study of CD8 T cells in Susac syndrome. Random hexamers were used to reverse transcribe the RNA input (about 0.5 to 1 ug). Each CDR3 protein gets one entry after TCRdb re-called the immunoSEQ multiplex PCR reads with MiXCR. The repertoire consists of around 300,000 distinct CDR3 sequences, with just over 90% occurring once and the leading ten covering 0.065%. Sequencing was done on a sample of CD4+ T cells from PBMCs. These receptors were obtained from a human donor with multiple sclerosis.

This chain uses TRBV30 with TRBJ1-1; D gene unclear. V was trimmed by 0 bases and J by 4 bases, leaving 9 bases between them. From germline, CDR1 is GTSNPN and CDR2 SVGIG (reference sequence). The CDR3 consists of 13 residues. The chain's CDR3 is CAWSVQAFTEAFF. CDR3 DNA sequence: TGTGCCTGGAGTGTACAAGCGTTCACTGAAGCTTTCTTT.

The genes are TRBV28 and TRBJ2-2, with D possibly TRBD1 on 5 matching bases. Germline CDR1 MDHEN, CDR2 SYDVKM. Trimming removed 8 bases from V and 2 bases from J, with 12 bases in between. The CDR3 covers 14 residues. The CDR3 is CASWGSTNTGELFF. The DNA of the CDR3 is TGTGCCAGCTGGGGCAGCACTAACACCGGGGAGCTGTTTTTT.

V gene TRBV7-2 combines with J gene TRBJ2-1; no clear D gene. The V and J ends lost 5 bases and 10 bases respectively, with 12 bases between them. Germline V gives CDR1 SGHTA, CDR2 FQGNSA. The CDR3 runs to 12 residues. The CDR3 is CASSPLLGEQFF. In nucleotides, the CDR3 is TGTGCCAGCAGCCCGCTACTGGGGGAGCAGTTCTTC. The full variable domain, completed using reference TRBV7-2 and TRBJ2-1, is GAGVSQSPSNKVTEKGKDVELRCDPISGHTALYWYRQSLGQGLEFLIYFQGNSAPDKSGLPSDRFSAERTGGSVSTLTIQRTQQEDSAVYLCASSPLLGEQFFGPGTRLTVL.

The chain links TRBV2 to TRBJ2-1; 14 bases match TRBD2. Germline V lookup: CDR1 SNHLY, CDR2 FYNNEI. V gave up 7 bases and J gave up 8 bases; unmatched junction bases: 7. This CDR3 comprises 15 residues. DNA of the CDR3: TGTGCCAGCAAGGGGACTAGCGGGAGAGACTATGAGCAGTTCTTC. Amino acid sequence: CASKGTSGRDYEQFF.

The V call is TRBV5-1, the J call TRBJ2-3; possibly TRBD1 for D (6 bases). Trimming left V 5 bases short and J 4 bases short, with 14 bases between. The CDR3 totals 14 residues. The V gene's germline CDR1 is SGHRS and CDR2 YFSETQ. The CDR3 sequence: CASRDSQGSDTQYF. In nucleotides, the CDR3 is TGCGCCAGCAGAGACTCCCAGGGGTCAGATACGCAGTATTTT.

CDR3 sequence (DNA): TGTGCCAGCTCACCGGTGTTGGGACCGGGACAGAACTATGGCTACACCTTC. The encoded protein is CASSPVLGPGQNYGYTF. The J gene is TRBJ1-2, the V gene TRBV18; 7 bases are a match to TRBD1. The V gene's germline CDR1 is KGHSH and CDR2 LQKENI. This CDR3 is built from 17 residues. Trimming removed 3 bases from V and 2 bases from J; junction bases left unmatched: 12.

V is TRBV7-9 and J is TRBJ2-2; D possibly matches TRBD1 or TRBD2 (5 bases each). Trimming took off 7 bases at V and 0 bases at J, with 15 bases between the two ends. This CDR3 has 16 amino acids. The V gene's germline CDR1 is SEHNR and CDR2 FQNEAQ (reference sequence). In nucleotides, the CDR3 is TGTGCCAGCATCCACAACCGGGGCCCGAACACCGGGGAGCTGTTTTTT. Protein sequence: CASIHNRGPNTGELFF. Full variable domain (remainder filled in from reference TRBV7-9 and TRBJ2-2): DTGVSQNPRHKITKRGQNVTFRCDPISEHNRLYWYRQTLGQGPEFLTYFQNEAQLEKSRLLSDRFSAERPKGSFSTLEIQRTEQGDSAMYLCASIHNRGPNTGELFFGEGSRLTVL.

CDR3 in DNA: TGTGCCAGCAGAGTCGGACTAGCGGGAGGGCGGCCCGAGCAGTACTTC. This sequence encodes CASRVGLAGGRPEQYF. J is TRBJ2-7 and V is TRBV2, with 15 positions matching TRBD2. The CDR3 is 16 amino acids. From germline, CDR1 is SNHLY and CDR2 FYNNEI. The junction had 9 bases not matched to a gene; V was cut back by 6 bases and J by 6 bases.

The chain links TRBV9 to TRBJ2-7, with TRBD1 matching 9 bases. The CDR3 totals 13 residues. The trim removed 7 bases at V and 6 bases at J, leaving 8 bases unmatched. Germline V gene sequence: CDR1 SGDLS, CDR2 YYNGEE. The CDR3 region has the DNA TGTGCCAGCTCCCGGGACAGGGTGAGCGAGCAGTACTTC. This sequence encodes CASSRDRVSEQYF.

This chain connects TRBV19 to TRBJ1-1, with TRBD1 identical over 8 bases. The CDR3 totals 12 residues. Germline values: CDR1 LNHDA, CDR2 SQIVND (reference sequence). J lost 8 bases, V lost 7 bases, and 6 bases had no gene match. CDR3 loop: CASNRGGPEAFF. CDR3 nucleotide sequence: TGTGCCAGTAACAGGGGGGGTCCCGAAGCTTTCTTT.

The chain joins TRBV29-1 to TRBJ1-4; no definite D call. The germline CDR1 and CDR2 sequences are SQVTM and ANQGSEA. The CDR3 loop spans 11 amino acids. The V end was cut by 3 bases, the J end by 8 bases, with 7 bases between. CDR3 loop: CSVEGREKLFF. In DNA, the CDR3 is TGCAGCGTTGAGGGGAGGGAAAAACTGTTTTTT.

The chain has TRBV2 and TRBJ2-2, with 10 bases identical to TRBD2. The CDR3 spans 15 residues. Germline CDR1 is SNHLY and CDR2 is FYNNEI. Losses at the gene ends were 5 bases for V and 5 bases for J; bases not matched to a gene: 5. DNA for the CDR3: TGTGCCAGCAGTCCCAGCGGGAGGGAAACCGGGGAGCTGTTTTTT. Encoded protein: CASSPSGRETGELFF.

This clonotype showed up just a few times. The rearrangement joins TRBV7-2 to TRBJ2-1; 8 bases align to TRBD2. Germline loops: CDR1 SGHTA, CDR2 FQGNSA. This CDR3 has 15 amino acids. Trimming at V came to 0 bases and at J to 4 bases, leaving 2 bases not matched to a gene. CDR3 sequence reads: CASSLAAGEYNEQFF. The DNA of the CDR3 is TGTGCCAGCAGCTTAGCAGCGGGGGAATACAATGAGCAGTTCTTC. The whole variable domain, remainder taken from reference TRBV7-2 and TRBJ2-1, is GAGVSQSPSNKVTEKGKDVELRCDPISGHTALYWYRQSLGQGLEFLIYFQGNSAPDKSGLPSDRFSAERTGGSVSTLTIQRTQQEDSAVYLCASSLAAGEYNEQFFGPGTRLTVL.

The chain has TRBV18 and TRBJ2-7, with D perhaps TRBD1 or TRBD2 (5 bases each). With 6 bases removed from V and 3 bases from J, the gap between germline ends came to 15 bases. The length of the CDR3 is 14 residues. Germline V gene data show CDR1 as KGHSH and CDR2 as LQKENI. CDR3 coding DNA: TGTGCCAGCTCCCCCGGGACCGTTAACTACGAGCAGTACTTC. This codes for CASSPGTVNYEQYF.

This sequence joins TRBV6-5 and TRBJ1-1; D remains ambiguous. This CDR3 has 14 residues. V was cut by 3 bases and J by 2 bases, with 10 bases left in between. Germline V gene lookup returns CDR1 MNHEY and CDR2 SVGAGI. The chain's CDR3 is CASSYVATNTEAFF. CDR3 in DNA: TGTGCCAGCAGTTATGTGGCCACCAACACTGAAGCTTTCTTT.

This clonotype was seen a few times. V usage is TRBV11-3 and J usage is TRBJ2-3; the D is unclear. The CDR3 length is 14 residues. Germline values: CDR1 SGHNT, CDR2 YENEEA. The germline V and J ends were trimmed by 3 bases and 1 base, with 8 bases remaining between them. CDR3 sequence (DNA): TGTGCCAGCAGCTTGGTGGCGGGCACAGATACGCAGTATTTT. This codes for CASSLVAGTDTQYF.

The CDR3 loop is CASTRGFPGGNYGYTF. The CDR3, as DNA: TGTGCCAGCACACGAGGGTTCCCAGGAGGGAACTATGGCTACACCTTC. V and J are TRBV12-3 or TRBV12-4 and TRBJ1-2; D is undetermined. Deletions cut 7 bases from V and 2 bases from J, with 20 bases between. CDR3 length: 16 amino acids.

V is TRBV6-2 or TRBV6-3 and J is TRBJ1-1; D gene ambiguous. V dropped 3 bases and J dropped 0 bases, with 5 bases sitting between them. The CDR3 is 13 amino acids. Looked up from germline, CDR1 is MNHEY and CDR2 is SVGEGT. The CDR3 nucleotides read TGTGCCAGCAGTTATAGTATGAACACTGAAGCTTTCTTT. Encoded protein: CASSYSMNTEAFF.

CDR3 coding DNA: TGTGCCAGCAGCGATAGACAGGGGGTCAGGTTACCGCCCGGGGAGCTGTTTTTT. Residues: CASSDRQGVRLPPGELFF. This sequence joins TRBV9 and TRBJ2-2; 9 bases line up with TRBD1. CDR3 length: 18 amino acids. CDR1 and CDR2 (germline): SGDLS, YYNGEE. V was clipped by 3 bases and J by 6 bases; unmatched bases: 15.

The gene calls are TRBV7-9 and TRBJ1-2; D is ambiguous. The length of the CDR3 is 11 residues. The V and J ends lost 3 bases and 14 bases respectively, with 13 bases between them. Germline V gene lookup returns CDR1 SEHNR and CDR2 FQNEAQ (reference sequence). CDR3 sequence reads: CASSFRYQETF. The CDR3, as DNA: TGTGCCAGCAGCTTCCGCTACCAGGAAACCTTC.

The J gene is TRBJ2-6, the V gene TRBV7-9; 10 nucleotides align to TRBD2. The CDR3 loop spans 19 amino acids. The germline CDR1 and CDR2 sequences are SEHNR and FQNEAQ (reference sequence). The J segment lost 0 bases and the V segment lost 4 bases, leaving 9 bases of the junction unmatched. This chain's CDR3 is CASSWGRLAGLSGANVLTF. The CDR3 DNA reads as TGTGCCAGCAGCTGGGGTCGACTAGCGGGTCTCTCTGGGGCCAACGTCCTGACTTTC.

This clonotype has only one observation. The V and J genes are TRBV5-1 and TRBJ2-5, with D perhaps being TRBD1 or TRBD2 (5 bases each). Germline V gives CDR1 SGHRS, CDR2 YFSETQ. V gave up 2 bases and J gave up 5 bases, with 10 bases separating them. This CDR3 region has 13 residues. This CDR3 is CASSFGTLETQYF. Here the CDR3 DNA reads TGCGCCAGCAGCTTTGGGACCCTGGAGACCCAGTACTTC.

The chain combines TRBV5-4 with TRBJ2-5, with TRBD1 matching over 11 bases. The CDR3 covers 13 residues. The germline V gene has CDR1 SGHNT and CDR2 YYREEE (reference sequence). The J segment lost 10 bases and the V segment lost 0 bases, leaving 2 bases of the junction unmatched. The chain's CDR3 is CASSLGDRGIQYF. The CDR3 DNA reads TGTGCCAGCAGCTTGGGGGACAGGGGGATCCAGTACTTC. Complete variable domain (other parts from reference TRBV5-4 and TRBJ2-5): ETGVTQSPTHLIKTRGQQVTLRCSSQSGHNTVSWYQQALGQGPQFIFQYYREEENGRGNFPPRFSGLQFPNYSSELNVNALELDDSALYLCASSLGDRGIQYFGPGTRLLVL.

The genes are TRBV5-1 and TRBJ1-3; possible D gene TRBD1, 6 bases. Trimming stripped 4 bases from V and 4 bases from J, with 15 bases between. CDR1 is SGHRS, CDR2 YFSETQ, per germline. The CDR3 runs 15 residues. The CDR3 reads CASSPRTVLGNTIYF. The CDR3 bases are TGCGCCAGCAGCCCCCGGACAGTCCTGGGAAACACCATATATTTT.

J is TRBJ2-7 and V is TRBV20-1; possibly TRBD1 or TRBD2 for D (5 bases each). CDR3 length: 17 amino acids. V gave up 8 bases and J gave up 3 bases, with 29 bases separating them. The V gene's germline CDR1 is DFQATT and CDR2 SNEGSKA (reference sequence). The CDR3 sequence: CSTSLPRAVGDHYEQYF. DNA of the CDR3: TGCAGTACGAGCTTACCGCGGGCGGTAGGGGATCACTACGAGCAGTACTTC.

V and J are TRBV4-1 and TRBJ1-1; no clear D. The CDR3 is 15 residues long. Trimming pared 1 base from V and 4 bases from J, leaving 13 bases between. Per the germline V gene, CDR1 is MGHRA and CDR2 is YSYEKL. The CDR3 bases are TGCGCCAGCAGCCAAGGCACATCCATACTCACTGAAGCTTTCTTT. Protein product: CASSQGTSILTEAFF.

The J gene is TRBJ2-3, the V gene TRBV2; perhaps D is TRBD1 or TRBD2 (5 bases each). The CDR3 totals 12 residues. The V gene lost 8 bases and the J gene lost 9 bases, with 15 bases spanning the gap. CDR1 is SNHLY, CDR2 FYNNEI, per germline. CDR3 in DNA: TGTGCCAGCGGGTCCCCTTGGGGGACGCAGTATTTT. This sequence encodes CASGSPWGTQYF.

This clonotype was seen more than once but under ten times. The chain joins TRBV2 to TRBJ2-7; no definite D call. The CDR3 contains 15 residues. Trimming took 6 bases from V and 6 from J, leaving 21 bases between them. Germline V gene lookup returns CDR1 SNHLY and CDR2 FYNNEI. CDR3 residues: CASSVENIPSGEQYF. CDR3 sequence (DNA): TGTGCCAGCAGCGTCGAAAACATCCCCTCGGGCGAGCAGTACTTC.

V usage is TRBV6-6 and J usage is TRBJ2-3; 10 bases match TRBD2. The germline V gene encodes CDR1 MNHNY and CDR2 SVGAGI (reference sequence). Trimming removed 7 bases from V and 3 bases from J; junction bases left unmatched: 7. This CDR3 comprises 15 residues. CDR3 in DNA: TGTGCCAGCATCGGAGCGGGGGGGGAGACAGATACGCAGTATTTT. Amino acid sequence: CASIGAGGETDTQYF.

V is TRBV12-3 or TRBV12-4 and J is TRBJ1-4, with TRBD1 identical over 7 bases. The trim removed 3 bases at V and 6 bases at J, leaving 1 base unmatched. The CDR3 has 13 amino acids. The DNA of the CDR3 is TGTGCCAGCAGTTTCGGGACAGATGAAAAACTGTTTTTT. Translated: CASSFGTDEKLFF.